Below, 5 T cell receptor beta chains from the same sample are listed, as sequenced in a study of cytomegalovirus exposure and HLA in healthy donors. PCR primers comprised 60 Vbeta and 13 Jbeta primers. Data came from immunoSEQ multiplex PCR; TCRdb stores just in-frame clones and leaves some out. The sample comprises fewer than 200,000 clones, around 73% of which are singletons, and over 2% rests with the top ten. Sequenced sample: PBMCs. The receptors were gathered from a man aged 60-69 years in good health and CMV-seronegative.

The CDR3 region has the DNA TGTGCCACCAGCAGAGAAAGCACTTCTTACGAGCAGTACTTC. Translating gives CATSRESTSYEQYF. The rearrangement links TRBV15 to TRBJ2-7; D call uncertain. The V end was cut by 0 bases, the J end by 4 bases, with 10 bases between. Germline lookup yields CDR1 LNHNV and CDR2 YYDKDF (reference sequence). The CDR3 loop spans 14 amino acids.

The chain couples TRBV4-2 to TRBJ1-2; 9 bases line up with TRBD1. Germline-derived CDR1 and CDR2 are LGHNA and YNFKEQ. V was clipped by 0 bases and J by 8 bases; unmatched bases: 7. This CDR3 comprises 15 residues. For the CDR3, the DNA is TGTGCCAGCAGCCAAGATCCCGGGACAGGGCACGGCTACACCTTC. This sequence encodes CASSQDPGTGHGYTF.

The chain couples TRBV19 to TRBJ1-4; D gene ambiguous. Trimming shortened V by 7 bases and J by 7 bases, and 19 bases separated the two germline ends. The CDR3 covers 15 residues. In germline, CDR1 is LNHDA, CDR2 SQIVND (reference sequence). CDR3 DNA: TGTGCCAGTACCACTCGATCGGCCGGGAGTGAAAAACTGTTTTTT. Its protein is CASTTRSAGSEKLFF.

In its sample, this clone was seen a few times. This chain uses TRBV21-1 with TRBJ2-7; the DNA was not compared with TRBD1, the D call given in the table. TRBV21-1 counts as a pseudogene. The CDR3 loop spans 14 amino acids. CDR3 amino acids: CASSTPDRSYEQYF. CDR3 in DNA: TGTGCCAGCAGCACGCCGGACAGGTCCTACGAGCAGTACTTC.

In the case of this clone: The junction differs from germline at one of its ends, possibly a read error. This CDR3 is also generated by other DNA sequences in the sample. The V gene is TRBV6-5, the J gene TRBJ1-1; no firm D call. From germline, CDR1 is MNHEY and CDR2 SVGAGI. This CDR3 comprises 15 residues. The CDR3 DNA reads as TGCGCCAGCAGTTACTCGATGGAGGGAGGGACTGAAGCTTTCTTT. Its protein is CASSYSMEGGTEAFF.